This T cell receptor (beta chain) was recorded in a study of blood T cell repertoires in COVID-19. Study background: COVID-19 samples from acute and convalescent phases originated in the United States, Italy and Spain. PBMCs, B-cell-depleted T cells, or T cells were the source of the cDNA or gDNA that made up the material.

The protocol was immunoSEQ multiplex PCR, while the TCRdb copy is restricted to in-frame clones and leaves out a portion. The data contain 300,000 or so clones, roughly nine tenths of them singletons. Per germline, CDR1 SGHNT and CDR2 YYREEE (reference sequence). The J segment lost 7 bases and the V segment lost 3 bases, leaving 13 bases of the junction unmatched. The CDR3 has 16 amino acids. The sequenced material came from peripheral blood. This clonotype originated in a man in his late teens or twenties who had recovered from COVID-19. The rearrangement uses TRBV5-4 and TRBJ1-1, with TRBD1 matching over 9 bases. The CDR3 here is CASSSKQGAGIGEAFF. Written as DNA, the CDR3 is TGTGCCAGCAGCTCAAAACAGGGGGCAGGGATCGGTGAAGCTTTCTTT. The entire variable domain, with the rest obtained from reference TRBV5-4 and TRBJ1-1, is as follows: ETGVTQSPTHLIKTRGQQVTLRCSSQSGHNTVSWYQQALGQGPQFIFQYYREEENGRGNFPPRFSGLQFPNYSSELNVNALELDDSALYLCASSSKQGAGIGEAFFGQGTRLTVV.